Below, 13 T cell receptor beta chains from the same sample are listed, as sequenced in a study of blood T cell repertoires in COVID-19. TCRdb's copy holds only in-frame clones and misses some; the assay was immunoSEQ multiplex PCR. Altogether some 25,000 clones are present, less than 85% being singletons, with the ten largest covering roughly 30%. Material: peripheral blood. Receptors were obtained from a human donor in a cohort sampled during active COVID-19.

The chain joins TRBV11-2 to TRBJ1-5; D is perhaps TRBD1 (6 bases). CDR1 and CDR2 (germline): SGHAT, FQNNGV. This CDR3 spans 14 amino acids. Trimming cost V 5 bases and J 7 bases, with 15 bases left between them. CDR3 residues: CASSLDSAGQPQHF. The CDR3 DNA reads TGTGCCAGCAGCCTGGACAGCGCAGGCCAGCCCCAGCATTTT.

The V gene is TRBV6-6, the J gene TRBJ1-1; D is possibly TRBD1 (6 bases). The V end lost 7 bases, the J end lost 0 bases, and 9 bases lay between the germline ends. This CDR3 spans 13 amino acids. The germline V gene has CDR1 MNHNY and CDR2 SVGAGI (reference sequence). In DNA form, the CDR3 reads TGTGCCAGCAAACAGGGCCTGAACACTGAAGCTTTCTTT. Its translation is CASKQGLNTEAFF.

This chain links TRBV14 with TRBJ1-2, with TRBD1 matching over 7 bases. V was pared by 2 bases and J by 1 base, with 1 base of the junction left unmatched. This CDR3 region has 14 residues. Germline CDR1 reads SGHDN; CDR2 reads FVKESK. The CDR3 DNA is TGTGCCAGCAGCCAACGACAGGGTAACTATGGCTACACCTTC. This codes for CASSQRQGNYGYTF.

This clone appeared a single time. This chain links TRBV11-2 with TRBJ2-3; a weak D match, TRBD2 (6 bases). CDR1 and CDR2 (germline): SGHAT, FQNNGV. CDR3 length: 15 amino acids. The germline V and J ends were trimmed by 3 bases and 5 bases, with 15 bases remaining between them. The CDR3 protein is CASSLEGGPLDTQYF. The CDR3 DNA is TGTGCCAGCAGCTTGGAGGGAGGCCCCCTAGATACGCAGTATTTT.

In DNA form, the CDR3 reads TGTGCCAGCACTGTCGGGACTAGCGGCTCCTACGAGCAGTACTTC. It specifies CASTVGTSGSYEQYF. The V and J genes are TRBV25-1 and TRBJ2-7, with 11 bases identical to TRBD2. This CDR3 comprises 15 residues. Germline lookup yields CDR1 MGHDK and CDR2 SYGVNS. After removal of 7 bases from V and 0 bases from J, the junction contained 5 bases not matched to a gene.

The gene calls are TRBV9 and TRBJ2-3; the match to TRBD2 covers 9 bases. Unmatched junction bases numbered 18, after V lost 1 base and J lost 3 bases. The CDR3 is 20 amino acids. Germline V gives CDR1 SGDLS, CDR2 YYNGEE. CDR3 amino acids: CASSVSLGPKRGDKTDTQYF. CDR3 nucleotides: TGTGCCAGCAGCGTATCCCTAGGTCCAAAGCGGGGGGATAAAACAGATACGCAGTATTTT.

V gene TRBV18 combines with J gene TRBJ2-2; 8 bases align to TRBD1. Losses at the gene ends were 6 bases for V and 4 bases for J; bases not matched to a gene: 7. The length of the CDR3 is 15 residues. Germline CDR1 is KGHSH and CDR2 is LQKENI. The CDR3 nucleotides read TGTGCCAGCTCGGAGGGACAGGCGGGCACCGGGGAGCTGTTTTTT. Protein sequence: CASSEGQAGTGELFF.

V usage is TRBV7-8 and J usage is TRBJ1-5, with a weak D call TRBD1 (6 bases). Looked up from germline, CDR1 is SGHVS and CDR2 is FQNEAQ. The CDR3 is made up of 16 amino acids. Between the trimmed V and J ends, which lost 2 bases and 0 bases, there was a span of 11 bases. The CDR3 protein is CASSLQGQYSNQPQHF. The CDR3 DNA reads TGTGCCAGCAGCTTACAGGGACAATATAGCAATCAGCCCCAGCATTTT. Full variable domain (outside the CDR3, taken from reference TRBV7-8 and TRBJ1-5): GAGVSQSPRYKVAKRGQDVALRCDPISGHVSLFWYQQALGQGPEFLTYFQNEAQLDKSGLPSDRFFAERPEGSVSTLKIQRTQQEDSAVYLCASSLQGQYSNQPQHFGDGTRLSIL.

The J gene is TRBJ2-7, the V gene TRBV10-1; 9 positions match TRBD2. V was clipped by 3 bases and J by 6 bases; unmatched bases: 6. The germline CDR1 and CDR2 sequences are WNHNN and SYGVQD (reference sequence). This CDR3 is 14 amino acids long. The DNA for the CDR3 is TGCGCCAGCAGTGAACTCCTAGCGGGATTCGAGCAGTACTTC. Its translation: CASSELLAGFEQYF.

The V and J genes are TRBV7-2 and TRBJ2-2, with 14 bases aligning to TRBD2. The CDR3 has 17 residues. In germline, CDR1 is SGHTA, CDR2 FQGNSA. V trimming: 4 bases; J trimming: 5 bases; junction bases outside the gene matches: 6. The CDR3 DNA reads TGTGCCAGCAGCTGGCAAGGGACTAGCGGGAGTACCGGGGAGCTGTTTTTT. This gives the protein CASSWQGTSGSTGELFF. The full variable domain, in which reference TRBV7-2 and TRBJ2-2 provide the parts outside the CDR3, is GAGVSQSPSNKVTEKGKDVELRCDPISGHTALYWYRQSLGQGLEFLIYFQGNSAPDKSGLPSDRFSAERTGGSVSTLTIQRTQQEDSAVYLCASSWQGTSGSTGELFFGEGSRLTVL.

The chain uses TRBV9 and TRBJ2-1; D not resolved. CDR1 is SGDLS, CDR2 YYNGEE, per germline. Between the trimmed V and J ends, which lost 4 bases and 5 bases, there was a span of 10 bases. The CDR3 runs 13 residues. This chain's CDR3 is CASSSQAHNEQFF. CDR3 DNA: TGTGCCAGCAGCTCCCAGGCCCACAATGAGCAGTTCTTC.

The V call is TRBV4-1, the J call TRBJ2-7, with TRBD2 matching 9 bases. Unmatched junction bases numbered 6, after V lost 7 bases and J lost 2 bases. CDR1 MGHRA and CDR2 YSYEKL come from the germline V gene. The CDR3 covers 14 residues. The CDR3 protein is CASTWREGTYEQYF. DNA of the CDR3: TGCGCCAGCACCTGGCGGGAGGGCACCTACGAGCAGTACTTC.

The chain joins TRBV4-3 to TRBJ1-2; 7 bases fit TRBD1. The J segment lost 4 bases and the V segment lost 4 bases, leaving 6 bases of the junction unmatched. CDR3 length: 14 amino acids. Germline-derived CDR1 and CDR2 are LGHNA and YSLEER. In nucleotides, the CDR3 is TGCGCCAGCAGCCGGGAAGGGGGCAGCTATGGCTACACCTTC. Residues: CASSREGGSYGYTF.